This entry lists 12 T cell receptor beta chains sequenced from one sample in a study of cytotoxic CD8 clonotypes in ibrutinib-treated CLL. TCRdb's table, derived via immunoSEQ multiplex PCR, lists solely in-frame clones and lacks some. The sample lists 300,000 to 350,000 clones; just under 80% were seen once. The material sequenced was PBMCs, taken before ibrutinib treatment. The receptor source for this set is a human donor with chronic lymphocytic leukemia.

This clone turned up a few times. The V gene is TRBV5-6, the J gene TRBJ2-7; 7 nucleotides agree with TRBD1. The V gene end was trimmed by 1 base and the J gene end by 0 bases; junction bases not matched to a gene: 4. The CDR3 spans 15 residues. Germline V gene lookup returns CDR1 SGHDT and CDR2 YYEEEE. CDR3 nucleotides: TGTGCCAGCAGCTTGAAGGACAGGAGCTCCTACGAGCAGTACTTC. This codes for CASSLKDRSSYEQYF.

This clone has only one observation. The gene calls are TRBV18 and TRBJ2-7; 7 nucleotides agree with TRBD1. Germline CDR1 KGHSH, CDR2 LQKENI. V lost 5 bases to trimming and J lost 2 bases; unmatched junction nucleotides: 9. This CDR3 is 15 amino acids long. The CDR3 bases are TGTGCCAGCTCAAAGGCTGGGACAGATACCTACGAGCAGTACTTC. It is translated as CASSKAGTDTYEQYF.

The rearrangement uses TRBV7-6 and TRBJ2-2; TRBD2 matches 14 bases. The V segment lost 1 base and the J segment 6 bases; nucleotides outside the gene matches: 10. The length of the CDR3 is 19 residues. From germline, CDR1 is SGHVS and CDR2 FNYEAQ. The CDR3 bases are TGTGCCAGCAGCTTAGATCTTCCGGGACTAGCGGGAGTCGCCGGGGAGCTGTTTTTT. Protein product: CASSLDLPGLAGVAGELFF.

The V gene is TRBV5-6, the J gene TRBJ1-1; 7 bases match TRBD1. The CDR3 length is 14 residues. With 4 bases clipped from V and 1 base from J, the junction kept 4 bases outside the gene matches. The germline V gene has CDR1 SGHDT and CDR2 YYEEEE. As DNA, the CDR3 is TGTGCCAGCAGCCCGGACAGGCGGAACACTGAAGCTTTCTTT. This translates into CASSPDRRNTEAFF.

The chain has TRBV11-2 and TRBJ2-1; D is possibly TRBD2 (6 bases). V dropped 4 bases and J dropped 10 bases, with 11 bases sitting between them. Per germline, CDR1 SGHAT and CDR2 FQNNGV. This CDR3 contains 12 residues. CDR3 loop: CASSSDSGEQFF. Written as DNA, the CDR3 is TGTGCCAGCAGCTCAGACAGCGGGGAGCAGTTCTTC.

The CDR3 loop is CSVEDEAGEQFF. In DNA, the CDR3 is TGCAGCGTTGAAGATGAGGCTGGTGAGCAGTTCTTC. The V gene is TRBV29-1, the J gene TRBJ2-1; D is undetermined. CDR1 is SQVTM and CDR2 is ANQGSEA in the germline V gene. This CDR3 contains 12 residues. V dropped 0 bases and J dropped 9 bases, with 9 bases sitting between them.

DNA for the CDR3: TGTGCCAGCAGTGAATATGGCGGGTTGGTACAAGAGACCCAGTACTTC. Translated, it gives CASSEYGGLVQETQYF. The chain links TRBV2 to TRBJ2-5, with D tentatively TRBD2 (5 bases). There are 16 residues in the CDR3. The V end lost 2 bases, the J end lost 2 bases, and 15 bases lay between the germline ends. Germline V gives CDR1 SNHLY, CDR2 FYNNEI.

The rearrangement links TRBV5-4 to TRBJ2-3, with D unresolved. The CDR3 is 13 amino acids. CDR1 is SGHNT, CDR2 YYREEE, per germline (reference sequence). The V gene lost 0 bases and the J gene lost 7 bases, with 9 bases spanning the gap. CDR3 nucleotide sequence: TGTGCCAGCAGCTTGGTCCAGATGAATACGCAGTATTTT. Translated, it gives CASSLVQMNTQYF. The variable domain in full, with the rest retrieved from reference TRBV5-4 and TRBJ2-3, is ETGVTQSPTHLIKTRGQQVTLRCSSQSGHNTVSWYQQALGQGPQFIFQYYREEENGRGNFPPRFSGLQFPNYSSELNVNALELDDSALYLCASSLVQMNTQYFGPGTRLTVL.

This clone was detected only once. This sequence joins TRBV9 and TRBJ2-2; no clear D. The CDR3 contains 16 residues. V shed 4 bases and J shed 1 base, with 14 bases lying between them. The germline V gene encodes CDR1 SGDLS and CDR2 YYNGEE. The DNA for the CDR3 is TGTGCCAGCAGCCTAGAGCCCCGACAGAACACCGGGGAGCTGTTTTTT. This sequence encodes CASSLEPRQNTGELFF.

The rearrangement uses TRBV7-2 and TRBJ2-2, with 11 bases identical to TRBD2. The germline V gene encodes CDR1 SGHTA and CDR2 FQGNSA. The CDR3 runs 16 residues. V was clipped by 6 bases and J by 3 bases; unmatched bases: 6. The CDR3 DNA sequence: TGTGCCAGCAGGTCCACTAGCGGGAGACACACCGGGGAGCTGTTTTTT. It encodes CASRSTSGRHTGELFF.

V and J are TRBV27 and TRBJ2-5; D might be TRBD1 (5 bases). This CDR3 is built from 14 residues. Germline V gene lookup returns CDR1 MNHEY and CDR2 SMNVEV (reference sequence). V dropped 8 bases and J dropped 2 bases, with 15 bases sitting between them. CDR3: CASGRRAGQETQYF. Here the CDR3 DNA reads TGTGCCAGCGGCCGCAGGGCAGGACAAGAGACCCAGTACTTC.

The chain combines TRBV4-3 with TRBJ1-2; maybe TRBD1 (6 bases). Between the trimmed V and J ends, which lost 7 bases and 2 bases, there was a span of 14 bases. The germline CDR1 and CDR2 sequences are LGHNA and YSLEER. The CDR3 is made up of 14 amino acids. CDR3 loop: CASTLTQGNYGYTF. DNA for the CDR3: TGCGCCAGCACCCTGACCCAGGGGAACTATGGCTACACCTTC.